The clone carrying this T cell receptor beta chain occurred once. Investigators amplified TCR beta CDR3 regions from RNA transcripts. RT-PCR was first run with HTBI primers, then multiplex PCR in a second round. TCRdb re-called the multiplex PCR reads with MiXCR, one entry per CDR3 protein. The table has about 740,000 distinct CDR3 sequences, roughly 40% seen once. V lost 3 bases and J 14 bases, leaving 14 bases between the germline ends. CDR1 and CDR2 from the germline V gene are MGHDK and SYGVNS. The CDR3 spans 13 residues. The data were obtained in a study of Graves' ophthalmopathy and Graves' hyperthyroidism. Diagnosis was based on clinical symptoms, serum thyroxine, TRAb, thyroid ultrasound and orbital computed tomography. PBMCs originated in roughly 11 ml of fresh peripheral blood.

The sequenced sample consisted of peripheral blood. This clonotype was sampled from an adult man with Graves' ophthalmopathy. V gene TRBV25-1 combines with J gene TRBJ1-6, with D unclear. The CDR3 nucleotides are TGTGCCAGCAGTGATAGTGCCGATATAGCCCTCCACTTT. The encoded protein is CASSDSADIALHF.